Given below is one T cell receptor (beta chain) in context. Its antigen remains unknown. This record comes from a study of CD8+ T cells in alopecia areata. General study points: TCR sharing was clearer in mice than between patients, perhaps partly owing to patient HLA diversity. Sequencing of scalp samples also captures resident alphabeta T cells of normal skin.

The authors extracted RNA and reverse transcribed it into cDNA as the sequencing template. Sequencing was performed with immunoSEQ multiplex PCR; in TCRdb, only in-frame clones are kept and a portion is missing. The table shows 150,000 or so clones, with about 51% occurring only once. CDR1 is LGHNA, CDR2 YSLEER, per germline. V was clipped by 4 bases and J by 0 bases, with 12 bases between them. This CDR3 region has 16 residues. Researchers took lesional scalp punch biopsies and peripheral blood from people who were alopecia areata patients. The chain employs TRBV4-3 and TRBJ1-4, with D perhaps TRBD1 (6 bases). The source is a human donor with alopecia areata. The material sequenced was CD8+ T cells sorted from blood, taken at week 0. The CDR3 sequence: CASSLRTDTTNEKLFF. The CDR3 bases are TGCGCCAGCAGCCTCCGGACAGACACAACTAATGAAAAACTGTTTTTT.